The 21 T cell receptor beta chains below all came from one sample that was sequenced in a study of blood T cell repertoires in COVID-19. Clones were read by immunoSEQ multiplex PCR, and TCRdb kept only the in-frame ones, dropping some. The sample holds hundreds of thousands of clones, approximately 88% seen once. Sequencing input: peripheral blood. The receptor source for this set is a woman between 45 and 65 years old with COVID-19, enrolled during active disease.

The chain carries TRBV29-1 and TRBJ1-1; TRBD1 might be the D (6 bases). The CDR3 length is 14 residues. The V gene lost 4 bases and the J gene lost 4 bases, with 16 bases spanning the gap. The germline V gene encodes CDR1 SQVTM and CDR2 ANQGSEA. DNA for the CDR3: TGCAGCGTTGGATCAACAGGGTCGGGCACTGAAGCTTTCTTT. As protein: CSVGSTGSGTEAFF. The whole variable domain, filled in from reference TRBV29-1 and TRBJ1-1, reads SAVISQKPSRDICQRGTSLTIQCQVDSQVTMMFWYRQQPGQSLTLIATANQGSEATYESGFVIDKFPISRPNLTFSTLTVSNMSPEDSSIYLCSVGSTGSGTEAFFGQGTRLTVV.

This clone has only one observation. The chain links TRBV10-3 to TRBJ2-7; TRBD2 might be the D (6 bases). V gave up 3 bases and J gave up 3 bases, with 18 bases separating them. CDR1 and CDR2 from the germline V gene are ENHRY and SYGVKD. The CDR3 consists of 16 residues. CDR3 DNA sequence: TGTGCCATCAGTGATCCCGGGGGTTTCAGAGACTACGAGCAGTACTTC. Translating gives CAISDPGGFRDYEQYF.

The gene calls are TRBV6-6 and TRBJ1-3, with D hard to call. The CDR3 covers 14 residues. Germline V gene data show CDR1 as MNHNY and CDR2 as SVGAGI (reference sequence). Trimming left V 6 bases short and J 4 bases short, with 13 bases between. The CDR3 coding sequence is TGTGCCAGCAGCCGGAGTTTGTCCGGAAACACCATATATTTT. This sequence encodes CASSRSLSGNTIYF.

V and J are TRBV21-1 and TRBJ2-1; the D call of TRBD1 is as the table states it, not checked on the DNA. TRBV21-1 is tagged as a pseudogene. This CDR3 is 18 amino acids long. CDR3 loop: CASSKKRDRGSSYNEQFF. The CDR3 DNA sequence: TGTGCCAGCAGCAAAAAGCGGGACAGGGGGAGCTCCTACAATGAGCAGTTCTTC.

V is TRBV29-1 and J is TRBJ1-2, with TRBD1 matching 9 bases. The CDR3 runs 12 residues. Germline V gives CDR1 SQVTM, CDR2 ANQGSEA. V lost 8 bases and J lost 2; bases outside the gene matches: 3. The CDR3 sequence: CSIGQGNYGYTF. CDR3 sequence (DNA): TGCAGCATAGGACAGGGGAACTATGGCTACACCTTC.

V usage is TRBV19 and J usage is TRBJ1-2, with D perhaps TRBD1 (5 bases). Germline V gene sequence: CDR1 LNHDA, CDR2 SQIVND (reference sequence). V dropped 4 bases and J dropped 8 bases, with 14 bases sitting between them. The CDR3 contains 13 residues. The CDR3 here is CASSTGLLKGYTF. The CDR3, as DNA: TGTGCCAGTAGTACGGGACTGCTCAAGGGCTACACCTTC.

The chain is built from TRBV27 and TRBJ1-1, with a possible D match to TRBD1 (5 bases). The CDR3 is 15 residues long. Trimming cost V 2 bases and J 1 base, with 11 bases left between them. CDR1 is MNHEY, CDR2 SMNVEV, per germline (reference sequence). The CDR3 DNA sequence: TGTGCCAGCAGTTTAAACGGCAGGGAGAACACTGAAGCTTTCTTT. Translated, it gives CASSLNGRENTEAFF.

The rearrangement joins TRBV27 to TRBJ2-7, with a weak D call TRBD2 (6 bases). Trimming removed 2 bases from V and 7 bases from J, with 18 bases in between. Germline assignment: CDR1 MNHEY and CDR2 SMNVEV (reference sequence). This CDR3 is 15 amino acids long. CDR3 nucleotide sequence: TGTGCCAGCAGTTTAGTTTGGGGGGACCCGGGAGAGCAGTACTTC. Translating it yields CASSLVWGDPGEQYF.

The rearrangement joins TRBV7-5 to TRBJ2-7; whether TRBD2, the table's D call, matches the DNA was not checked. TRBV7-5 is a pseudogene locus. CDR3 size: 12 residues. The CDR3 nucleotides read TGTGCCAGCAGCTTCTGTACCGGTAAGCAGTACTTC. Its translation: CASSFCTGKQYF.

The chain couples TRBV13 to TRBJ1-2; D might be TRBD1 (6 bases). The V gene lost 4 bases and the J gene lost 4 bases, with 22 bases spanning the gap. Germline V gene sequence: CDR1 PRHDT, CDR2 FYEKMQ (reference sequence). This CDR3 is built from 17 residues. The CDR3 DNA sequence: TGTGCCAGCAGCTCTTCCCTGGACAGCTTGCCTGCCTATGGCTACACCTTC. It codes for CASSSSLDSLPAYGYTF.

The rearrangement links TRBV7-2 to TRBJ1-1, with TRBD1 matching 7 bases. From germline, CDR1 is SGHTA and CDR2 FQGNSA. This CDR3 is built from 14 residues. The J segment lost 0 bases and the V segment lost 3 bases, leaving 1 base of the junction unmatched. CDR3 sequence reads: CASSLGQLNTEAFF. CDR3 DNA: TGTGCCAGCAGCTTGGGACAGCTGAACACTGAAGCTTTCTTT.

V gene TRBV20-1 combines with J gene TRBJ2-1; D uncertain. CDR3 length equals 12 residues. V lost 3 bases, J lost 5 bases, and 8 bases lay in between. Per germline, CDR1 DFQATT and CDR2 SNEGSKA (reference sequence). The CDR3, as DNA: TGCAGTGCTAGTAATGAGGACAATGAGCAGTTCTTC. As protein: CSASNEDNEQFF.

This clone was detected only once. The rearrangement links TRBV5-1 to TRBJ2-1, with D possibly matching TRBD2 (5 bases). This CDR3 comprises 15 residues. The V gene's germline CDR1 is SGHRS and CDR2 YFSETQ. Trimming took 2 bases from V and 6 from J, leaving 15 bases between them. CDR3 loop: CASSFSFQEANEQFF. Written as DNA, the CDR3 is TGCGCCAGCAGCTTTAGCTTCCAGGAGGCCAATGAGCAGTTCTTC.

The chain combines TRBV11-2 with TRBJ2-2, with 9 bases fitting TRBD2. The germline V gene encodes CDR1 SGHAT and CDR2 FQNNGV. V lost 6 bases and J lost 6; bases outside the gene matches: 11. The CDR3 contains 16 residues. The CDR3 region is CASRSAGGRRAGELFF. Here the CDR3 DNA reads TGTGCCAGCAGATCCGCGGGGGGGCGAAGGGCCGGGGAGCTGTTTTTT.

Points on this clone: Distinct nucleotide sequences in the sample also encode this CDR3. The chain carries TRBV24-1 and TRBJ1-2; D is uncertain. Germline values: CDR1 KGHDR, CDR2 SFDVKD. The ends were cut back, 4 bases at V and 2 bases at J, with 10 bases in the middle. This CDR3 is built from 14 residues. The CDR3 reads CATSDPRRNYGYTF. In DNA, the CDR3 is TGTGCCACCAGTGACCCTCGGAGAAACTATGGCTACACCTTC.

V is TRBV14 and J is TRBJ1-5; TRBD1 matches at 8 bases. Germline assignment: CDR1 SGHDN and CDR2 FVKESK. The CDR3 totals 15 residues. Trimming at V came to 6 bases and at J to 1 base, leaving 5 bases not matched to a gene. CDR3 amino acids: CASRDREESNQPQHF. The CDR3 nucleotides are TGTGCCAGCAGGGACAGGGAGGAAAGCAATCAGCCCCAGCATTTT.

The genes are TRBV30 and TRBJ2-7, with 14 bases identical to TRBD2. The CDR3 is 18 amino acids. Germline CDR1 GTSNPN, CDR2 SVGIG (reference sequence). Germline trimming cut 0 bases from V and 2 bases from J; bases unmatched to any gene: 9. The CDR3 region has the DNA TGTGCCTGGAGTGTACAGAGGACTAGCGGGGGGCCAGCCTACGAGCAGTACTTC. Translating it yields CAWSVQRTSGGPAYEQYF.

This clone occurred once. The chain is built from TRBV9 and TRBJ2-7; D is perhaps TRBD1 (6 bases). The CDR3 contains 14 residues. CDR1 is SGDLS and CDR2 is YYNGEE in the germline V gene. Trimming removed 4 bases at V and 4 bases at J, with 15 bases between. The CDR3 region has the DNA TGTGCCAGCAGCCCAAGTCTAGGGGGATACGAGCAGTACTTC. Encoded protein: CASSPSLGGYEQYF.

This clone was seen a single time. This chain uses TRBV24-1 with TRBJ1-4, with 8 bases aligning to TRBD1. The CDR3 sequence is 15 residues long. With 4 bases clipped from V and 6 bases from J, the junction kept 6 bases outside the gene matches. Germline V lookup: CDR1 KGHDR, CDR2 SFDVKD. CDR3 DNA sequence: TGTGCCACCAGTGAGTCAGGGGGCGACGATGAAAAACTGTTTTTT. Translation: CATSESGGDDEKLFF.

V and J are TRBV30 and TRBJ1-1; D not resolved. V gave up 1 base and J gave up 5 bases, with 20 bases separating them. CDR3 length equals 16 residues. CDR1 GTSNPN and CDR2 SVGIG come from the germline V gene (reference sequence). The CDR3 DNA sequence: TGTGCCTGGAGTGGAGTCCTTACACCTCCGGGAACTGAAGCTTTCTTT. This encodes CAWSGVLTPPGTEAFF.

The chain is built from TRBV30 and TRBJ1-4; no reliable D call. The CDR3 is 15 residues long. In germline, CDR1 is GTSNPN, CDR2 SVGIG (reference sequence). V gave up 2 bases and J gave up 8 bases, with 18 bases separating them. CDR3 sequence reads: CAWSQMARPEEKLFF. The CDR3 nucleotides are TGTGCCTGGAGTCAAATGGCGAGGCCGGAGGAAAAACTGTTTTTT.